These 16 T cell receptor beta chains share one sample of origin, sequenced in a study of blood T cell repertoires in COVID-19. Only in-frame clones appear in the TCRdb table, and some are missing; sequencing was by immunoSEQ multiplex PCR. This table has 130,000 to 150,000 clones, more than 70% appearing once. Material: peripheral blood. These receptors all stem from a human donor in a cohort sampled during active COVID-19.

The chain employs TRBV3-1 (or the pseudogene TRBV3-2) and TRBJ2-7, with 9 bases aligning to TRBD1. This CDR3 is built from 14 residues. Germline CDR1 and CDR2: LGHDT and YNNKEL (reference sequence). V dropped 6 bases and J dropped 3; count of bases not matched to a gene: 6. CDR3 DNA sequence: TGTGCCAGCAGTAACCGGGACAGGGACTACGAGCAGTACTTC. Protein: CASSNRDRDYEQYF.

This clone was counted a single time. The V and J genes are TRBV7-9 and TRBJ2-5; D is uncertain. The CDR3 loop spans 15 amino acids. V lost 4 bases and J 4 bases, leaving 16 bases between the germline ends. Germline CDR1 is SEHNR and CDR2 is FQNEAQ (reference sequence). The CDR3 spells CASSSIRVARETQYF. CDR3 bases: TGTGCCAGCAGCTCTATCCGGGTCGCCCGAGAGACCCAGTACTTC. Variable domain in full (rest from reference TRBV7-9 and TRBJ2-5): DTGVSQNPRHKITKRGQNVTFRCDPISEHNRLYWYRQTLGQGPEFLTYFQNEAQLEKSRLLSDRFSAERPKGSFSTLEIQRTEQGDSAMYLCASSSIRVARETQYFGPGTRLLVL.

The chain links TRBV19 to TRBJ1-5; 10 nucleotides align to TRBD1. V trimming: 11 bases; J trimming: 6 bases; junction bases outside the gene matches: 7. Germline lookup yields CDR1 LNHDA and CDR2 SQIVND (reference sequence). The length of the CDR3 is 13 residues. The CDR3 DNA reads as TGTGCCGGGGGGACAGGGGTGGGTCAGCCCCAGCATTTT. It yields the protein CAGGTGVGQPQHF.

In DNA, the CDR3 is TGTGCCAGCAGGGTCGAAGGGGGGGGCACCGGGGAGCTGTTTTTT. Residues: CASRVEGGGTGELFF. The J gene is TRBJ2-2, the V gene TRBV6-6; a weak D match, TRBD2 (7 bases). The CDR3 consists of 15 residues. The germline V gene encodes CDR1 MNHNY and CDR2 SVGAGI (reference sequence). Trimming cost V 6 bases and J 4 bases, with 15 bases left between them.

The chain uses TRBV6-5 and TRBJ1-3; 8 positions match TRBD1. Germline loops: CDR1 MNHEY, CDR2 SVGAGI. The CDR3 has 15 residues. Trimming took 6 bases from V and 3 from J; bases not matched to a gene: 7. The CDR3 is CASSSGGYLGNTIYF. The CDR3 DNA reads TGTGCCAGCAGCTCAGGGGGCTACCTTGGAAACACCATATATTTT.

This clone was recorded once. The chain carries TRBV6-6 and TRBJ2-7; D is undetermined. Germline V gene lookup returns CDR1 MNHNY and CDR2 SVGAGI (reference sequence). Trimming shortened V by 0 bases and J by 12 bases, and 12 bases separated the two germline ends. This CDR3 comprises 12 residues. In DNA, the CDR3 is TGTGCCAGCAGTTACTCCCCCGAGGATCGGTACTTC. Translation gives CASSYSPEDRYF.

V gene TRBV2 combines with J gene TRBJ2-3, with TRBD1 matching over 7 bases. Germline trimming cut 6 bases from V and 3 bases from J; bases unmatched to any gene: 15. Germline V gene sequence: CDR1 SNHLY, CDR2 FYNNEI. The CDR3 covers 17 residues. The CDR3 region is CASSAWRQGKGTDTQYF. The CDR3 DNA sequence: TGTGCCAGCAGCGCCTGGCGACAGGGAAAGGGGACAGATACGCAGTATTTT.

This chain connects TRBV2 to TRBJ2-3; no clear D gene. This CDR3 is built from 15 residues. Per the germline V gene, CDR1 is SNHLY and CDR2 is FYNNEI. The germline V and J ends were trimmed by 4 bases and 0 bases, with 11 bases remaining between them. As DNA, the CDR3 is TGTGCCAGCAGTGGAGGTACCTCTAGCACAGATACGCAGTATTTT. Amino acid sequence: CASSGGTSSTDTQYF.

V and J are TRBV18 and TRBJ1-4, with TRBD1 identical over 8 bases. V lost 6 bases to trimming and J lost 7 bases; unmatched junction nucleotides: 7. This CDR3 has 14 amino acids. The V gene's germline CDR1 is KGHSH and CDR2 LQKENI. CDR3 coding DNA: TGTGCCAGCTCTCCCAGGGGGCTCAGTGAAAAACTGTTTTTT. This gives the protein CASSPRGLSEKLFF.

Notes on this clone: Other DNA sequences within the sample encode an identical CDR3. The chain combines TRBV5-4 with TRBJ1-1, with D perhaps matching TRBD1 (6 bases). With 4 bases removed from V and 3 bases from J, the gap between germline ends came to 16 bases. This CDR3 spans 15 amino acids. Germline CDR1 is SGHNT and CDR2 is YYREEE (reference sequence). The CDR3 loop is CASSLLTGGYTEAFF. The CDR3 nucleotides read TGTGCCAGCAGCCTCCTCACGGGGGGCTACACTGAAGCTTTCTTT.

CDR3: CASSLGTSKDSPLHF. CDR3 coding DNA: TGTGCCAGCAGCTTAGGGACATCTAAGGATTCACCCCTCCACTTT. The rearrangement uses TRBV7-8 and TRBJ1-6; possible D gene TRBD1, 5 bases. The CDR3 runs to 15 residues. Trimming removed 1 base at V and 8 bases at J, with 12 bases between. Germline V gives CDR1 SGHVS, CDR2 FQNEAQ.

The chain employs TRBV5-1 and TRBJ2-6; D is ambiguous. This CDR3 has 15 residues. With 0 bases removed from V and 3 bases from J, the gap between germline ends came to 7 bases. Germline V lookup: CDR1 SGHRS, CDR2 YFSETQ. The CDR3 loop reads CASSLDRVGANVLTF. CDR3 bases: TGCGCCAGCAGCTTGGATAGAGTTGGGGCCAACGTCCTGACTTTC.

The V and J genes are TRBV2 and TRBJ2-3; 9 nucleotides agree with TRBD2. J lost 6 bases, V lost 5 bases, and 6 bases had no gene match. In germline, CDR1 is SNHLY, CDR2 FYNNEI. CDR3 length: 14 residues. Here the CDR3 reads CASSRLAGTDTQYF. For the CDR3, the DNA is TGTGCCAGCAGTAGGCTAGCGGGGACGGATACGCAGTATTTT.

V usage is TRBV19 and J usage is TRBJ1-5; TRBD1 aligns across 8 bases. Germline V gives CDR1 LNHDA, CDR2 SQIVND (reference sequence). J gave up 9 bases and V 2 bases, and 12 bases lay outside the gene matches. The CDR3 is 16 amino acids. CDR3 DNA sequence: TGTGCCAGTAGTATAATGAGACAGGGGCCCTCCGGGCCCCAGCATTTT. Protein sequence: CASSIMRQGPSGPQHF.

The V gene is TRBV15, the J gene TRBJ2-7, with TRBD1 matching 7 bases. The V gene's germline CDR1 is LNHNV and CDR2 YYDKDF (reference sequence). The CDR3 is 14 amino acids. Trimming at V came to 4 bases and at J to 7 bases, leaving 10 bases not matched to a gene. The CDR3 sequence: CATSTYRGVQEQYF. The CDR3 bases are TGTGCCACCAGCACCTACAGGGGTGTACAGGAGCAGTACTTC.

The chain recombines TRBV4-3 with TRBJ2-3; TRBD1 aligns across 8 bases. Germline V gene lookup returns CDR1 LGHNA and CDR2 YSLEER. Germline trimming cut 0 bases from V and 6 bases from J; bases unmatched to any gene: 11. The CDR3 runs to 17 residues. CDR3 amino acids: CASSQDFGTGRMDTQYF. The CDR3, as DNA: TGCGCCAGCAGCCAAGATTTCGGGACAGGAAGGATGGATACGCAGTATTTT.